Listed here is a single TCR beta chain. This clone was seen more than once but under ten times. Its antigen is currently not known. Base qualities are not recorded, but no much larger clone differs from it by a single base. The source of the sample is a study of memory CD4+ T cells and cytomegalovirus serostatus (dated by TCRdb to the late 2010s). Turning to the overall study: A total of some 33 healthy Belgian adults, of whom 9 were CMV seropositive and about 25 were CMV seronegative, were included in the cohort. The study sequenced CD4+ memory TCRbeta repertoires of a Belgian cohort with known cytomegalovirus serostatus to replicate a published TCR-based CMV serostatus classifier.

Genomic DNA was extracted from sorted cells with the Quick-DNA Microprep Kit. Amplification of TCRbeta DNA was done with the immunoSEQ hsTCRbeta kit, following the protocol from the manufacturer. TCRbeta libraries were sequenced on an Illumina MiSeq instrument. On the authors' methods: Following removal of out-of-frame sequences, 2.3 million or so distinct TCRbeta sequences were retained, with an average of roughly 71,000 per individual. Each individual was scored according to the count of 164 previously reported CMV-associated TCRbeta sequences and the total productive distinct TCRbeta count. A beta-binomial model was reimplemented in Python, and random forests from scikit-learn, run with default parameters, were trained on data from the US cohort. Classifier performance on the Belgian cohort was summarized as median AUC with percentile confidence intervals calculated over 10,000 bootstrap iterations. TCRdb stores this immuneACCESS table with in-frame sequences only. Part of the clones is absent; in the studies checked, under half of the shortfall reflects unresolved V genes, and no reason is known for the rest. V and J calls and clone size are copied from that table; D and trimming were computed from the DNA. The sample table records tens of thousands of clones; roughly three quarters of these occur just once. In total, the top ten clones hold around 0.81% of the sample.

Findings and caveats that apply to the study as a whole: Only CD4+CD45RO+ memory cells were sequenced, in contrast to the original study, which included naive and memory CD4+ and CD8+ populations. The original-framework classifier achieved a median bootstrapped AUC of almost 0.97 with a 95% CI of 0.76-1.00 on the Belgian cohort. Among the 160 or so previously reported CMV-associated TCRbeta sequences, roughly 68 showed up in the CD4+ memory repertoires, with each one found in between one and five individuals. CMV serostatus prediction reached a median bootstrapped AUC of nearly 0.96 with the original framework and 0.9 to 0.93 with a US-trained random forest. The results were interpreted as suggesting that the CMV-associated TCR signature is largely present in the CD4+ memory repertoire.

A FACSAria II was used to sort memory CD4+ T cells, defined as single viable CD3+CD4+CD8-CD45RO+ cells. CMV serostatus was assessed using a Roche Elecsys assay, by which serum IgG against CMV pp150, pp28, p38 and p52 was detected. Once the samples were thawed, total CD4+ T cells were enriched through positive selection using CD4 magnetic microbeads. The samples came from a different study that was designed specifically to examine the CD4+ T cell memory repertoire. Following standard operating procedures, peripheral blood mononuclear cells were isolated and cryopreserved, while serum was kept at -80 degrees C. The staining relied on CD3-PerCP (BW264/56), CD4-APC (RPA-T4), CD45RO-PE (UCHT1) and CD8-Pacific Orange (3B5) antibodies, and Sytox blue was used to exclude non-viable cells. V is reduced by 3 bases and J by 5 bases, leaving a spacing of 7 bases between them. The germline V gene provides CDR1 KGHSH and CDR2 LQKENI. Its CDR3 holds 12 amino acids, cysteine through phenylalanine. The only DNA kept is the CDR3, 36 bases in frame from the first base.

The TCR originated in an adult in good health and CMV-seronegative. The specimen sequenced was memory CD4+ T cells from blood. The V gene is TRBV18 and the J gene is TRBJ2-5, with the D segment identity uncertain. The CDR3 sequence is CASSPTWETQYF. The nucleotides are TGTGCCAGCTCACCTACTTGGGAGACCCAGTACTTC.